This T cell receptor (beta chain) was recorded in a study of blood T cell repertoires in COVID-19. Study at large: The United States, Italy and Spain provided the acute and convalescent COVID-19 samples. T cells, B-cell-depleted T cells, or PBMCs provided the cDNA or gDNA that served as material.

TCRdb's copy holds only in-frame clones and misses some; the assay was immunoSEQ multiplex PCR. In the table there are about 100,000 clones, almost 95% of which are singletons. The germline CDR1 and CDR2 sequences are GTSNPN and SVGIG (reference sequence). This CDR3 has 15 amino acids. V was pared by 3 bases and J by 9 bases, with 10 bases of the junction left unmatched. V usage is TRBV30 and J usage is TRBJ2-3; TRBD2 matches at 12 bases. Sequenced input: peripheral blood. The source is a man in his fifties with active COVID-19. As DNA, the CDR3 is TGTGCCTGGAGGGACCTAGCGGGAGGGCCTGGGACGCAGTATTTT. Amino acids: CAWRDLAGGPGTQYF.